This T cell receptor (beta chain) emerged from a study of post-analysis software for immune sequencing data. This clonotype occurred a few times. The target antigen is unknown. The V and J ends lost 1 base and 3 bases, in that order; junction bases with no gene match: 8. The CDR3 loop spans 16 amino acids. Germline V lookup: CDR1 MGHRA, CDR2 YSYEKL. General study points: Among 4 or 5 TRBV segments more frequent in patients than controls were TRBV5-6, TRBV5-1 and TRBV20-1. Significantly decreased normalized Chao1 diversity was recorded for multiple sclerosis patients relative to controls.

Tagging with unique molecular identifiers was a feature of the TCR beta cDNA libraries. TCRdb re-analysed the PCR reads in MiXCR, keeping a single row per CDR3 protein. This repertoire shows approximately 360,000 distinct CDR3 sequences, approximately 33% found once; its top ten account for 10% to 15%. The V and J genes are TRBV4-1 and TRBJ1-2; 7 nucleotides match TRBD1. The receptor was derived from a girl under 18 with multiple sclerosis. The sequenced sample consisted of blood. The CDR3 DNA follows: TGCGCCAGCAGCCAAGGGAGACAGGGTCCTGACTATGGCTACACCTTC. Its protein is CASSQGRQGPDYGYTF.